One sample yielded the 30 T cell receptor beta chains listed below, sequenced in a study of blood T cell repertoires in COVID-19. Sequencing used immunoSEQ multiplex PCR; TCRdb keeps in-frame clones, though not all of them. The sample consists of around 430,000 clones, roughly 89% of them appearing once. The specimen was PBMCs or T cells enriched from blood (not recorded which). The receptors were gathered from a woman in her forties or fifties who had recovered from COVID-19.

The rearrangement joins TRBV5-1 to TRBJ1-4; 10 nucleotides match TRBD1. The CDR3 is 15 amino acids. Germline CDR1 SGHRS, CDR2 YFSETQ. J lost 6 bases, V lost 2 bases, and 4 bases had no gene match. The CDR3 region has the DNA TGCGCCAGCAGCTTAACCGGGACAGGGGATGAAAAACTGTTTTTT. This translates into CASSLTGTGDEKLFF.

V and J are TRBV2 and TRBJ1-2; TRBD1 agrees at 7 bases. The V gene end was trimmed by 3 bases and the J gene end by 3 bases; junction bases not matched to a gene: 1. The CDR3 loop spans 13 amino acids. Germline values: CDR1 SNHLY, CDR2 FYNNEI. The CDR3 region is CASSEGQYYGYTF. The CDR3 DNA reads TGTGCCAGCAGTGAGGGACAGTACTATGGCTACACCTTC.

The chain is built from TRBV6-1 and TRBJ1-2, with a possible D match to TRBD1 (6 bases). The CDR3 loop spans 15 amino acids. From germline, CDR1 is MNHNS and CDR2 SASEGT. With 2 bases removed from V and 8 bases from J, the gap between germline ends came to 18 bases. This CDR3 is CASSEFGGGGRGYTF. The CDR3 DNA follows: TGTGCCAGCAGTGAATTCGGGGGAGGGGGGCGAGGCTACACCTTC.

The gene calls are TRBV2 and TRBJ2-2, with D uncertain. Looked up from germline, CDR1 is SNHLY and CDR2 is FYNNEI. V was pared by 5 bases and J by 2 bases, with 6 bases between. The CDR3 totals 13 residues. CDR3 coding DNA: TGTGCCAGCAGTATTTCAAACACCGGGGAGCTGTTTTTT. It translates to CASSISNTGELFF.

The chain couples TRBV7-8 to TRBJ1-1, with 8 bases identical to TRBD1. The CDR3 contains 18 residues. J gave up 0 bases and V 5 bases, and 14 bases lay outside the gene matches. Looked up from germline, CDR1 is SGHVS and CDR2 is FQNEAQ. The CDR3 DNA is TGTGCCAGCAGCGAGGTCCCCCGGGACAGGATTTTGAACACTGAAGCTTTCTTT. This sequence encodes CASSEVPRDRILNTEAFF.

This chain joins TRBV5-1 and TRBJ2-2; 7 nucleotides agree with TRBD1. The CDR3 has 16 residues. The V segment lost 0 bases and the J segment 5 bases; nucleotides outside the gene matches: 7. CDR1 SGHRS and CDR2 YFSETQ come from the germline V gene. This CDR3 reads CASSLAADRATGELFF. The CDR3 bases are TGCGCCAGCAGCTTGGCCGCCGACAGGGCTACCGGGGAGCTGTTTTTT.

This rearrangement joins TRBV7-8 to TRBJ2-2, with D tentatively TRBD2 (7 bases). The CDR3 is made up of 15 amino acids. Trimming shortened V by 5 bases and J by 6 bases, and 16 bases separated the two germline ends. Germline V lookup: CDR1 SGHVS, CDR2 FQNEAQ. The CDR3 DNA reads TGTGCCAGCAGCGTAGGAACAGGGAGGGCCGGGGAGCTGTTTTTT. This gives the protein CASSVGTGRAGELFF.

This clone was seen once. The J gene is TRBJ2-3, the V gene TRBV2; possible D gene TRBD2, 6 bases. Germline CDR1 reads SNHLY; CDR2 reads FYNNEI. The ends were cut back, 4 bases at V and 11 bases at J, with 10 bases in the middle. The CDR3 contains 11 residues. CDR3 bases: TGTGCCAGCAGTGCTAGCGTCTTGCAGTATTTT. Translation gives CASSASVLQYF.

The rearrangement links TRBV7-3 to TRBJ1-1, with no clear D. The CDR3 contains 14 residues. Germline V gene sequence: CDR1 SGHTA, CDR2 FQGTGA. The V end was cut by 5 bases, the J end by 3 bases, with 13 bases between. This CDR3 is CASSPAAGDTEAFF. The DNA for the CDR3 is TGTGCCAGCAGCCCCGCAGCCGGGGACACTGAAGCTTTCTTT.

This sequence joins TRBV4-2 and TRBJ1-2; 8 positions agree with TRBD1. CDR3 length: 16 residues. Germline CDR1 LGHNA, CDR2 YNFKEQ. V gave up 2 bases and J gave up 3 bases; unmatched junction bases: 8. Here the CDR3 reads CASSQPTGTGDYGYTF. In nucleotides, the CDR3 is TGTGCCAGCAGCCAACCGACCGGGACAGGAGACTATGGCTACACCTTC.

Comments on this clone: The junction and the germline gene differ at one end; a read error may be behind it. V gene TRBV18 combines with J gene TRBJ1-3; D not certain. CDR1 KGHSH and CDR2 LQKENI come from the germline V gene. The CDR3 has 15 residues. The CDR3 region has the DNA TGTACCAGCTCACCTCTGCCAGTCGCCGGAAACACCATATATTTT. As protein: CTSSPLPVAGNTIYF.

The chain employs TRBV27 and TRBJ1-1; D is uncertain. Per the germline V gene, CDR1 is MNHEY and CDR2 is SMNVEV (reference sequence). This CDR3 contains 16 residues. Trimming took off 2 bases at V and 3 bases at J, with 16 bases between the two ends. CDR3 DNA sequence: TGTGCCAGCAGTTTAGATTTGGGAGGTAGGTACACTGAAGCTTTCTTT. Translating it yields CASSLDLGGRYTEAFF.

The V and J genes are TRBV3-1 (or the pseudogene TRBV3-2) and TRBJ1-1; TRBD1 agrees at 10 bases. This CDR3 has 18 amino acids. After removal of 2 bases from V and 7 bases from J, the junction contained 16 bases not matched to a gene. Germline CDR1 and CDR2: LGHDT and YNNKEL (reference sequence). CDR3 protein: CASSQSQAGTGVVSEAFF. The CDR3 DNA is TGTGCCAGCAGCCAAAGCCAGGCCGGGACAGGGGTGGTGAGTGAAGCTTTCTTT.

The chain has TRBV6-5 and TRBJ1-2; 10 bases are shared with TRBD1. V trimming: 7 bases; J trimming: 5 bases; junction bases outside the gene matches: 7. The CDR3 is 14 residues long. The germline V gene has CDR1 MNHEY and CDR2 SVGAGI. The CDR3 nucleotides are TGTGCCAGCATTCAAGGACAGGGGGTTTATGGCTACACCTTC. Translated: CASIQGQGVYGYTF.

V usage is TRBV5-4 and J usage is TRBJ1-4; 9 bases align to TRBD1. J lost 8 bases, V lost 4 bases, and 9 bases had no gene match. The CDR3 length is 15 residues. CDR1 and CDR2 (germline): SGHNT, YYREEE (reference sequence). The CDR3 DNA follows: TGTGCCAGCAGCCCAGGGGACAGGGAGGAGGAAAAACTGTTTTTT. Encoded protein: CASSPGDREEEKLFF.

V gene TRBV10-3 combines with J gene TRBJ2-1; the match to TRBD2 covers 12 bases. Germline V gene sequence: CDR1 ENHRY, CDR2 SYGVKD. The CDR3 has 15 residues. After removal of 4 bases from V and 8 bases from J, the junction contained 6 bases not matched to a gene. The CDR3 sequence: CAISATSGGRDEQFF. The CDR3 DNA sequence: TGTGCCATCAGTGCAACTAGCGGGGGGAGGGATGAGCAGTTCTTC.

V gene TRBV18 combines with J gene TRBJ1-2, with D possibly being TRBD1 (6 bases). Germline CDR1 KGHSH, CDR2 LQKENI. The V and J ends lost 5 bases and 4 bases respectively, with 8 bases between them. The length of the CDR3 is 12 residues. CDR3 in DNA: TGTGCCAGCTCAGGACAGTTCTATGGCTACACCTTC. It translates to CASSGQFYGYTF.

The gene calls are TRBV14 and TRBJ1-1; D not certain. CDR1 is SGHDN, CDR2 FVKESK, per germline. This CDR3 has 14 amino acids. The V gene lost 4 bases and the J gene lost 5 bases, with 14 bases spanning the gap. CDR3 DNA: TGTGCCAGCAGCCCCTTGGGCTTTGGGACTGAAGCTTTCTTT. Translated, it gives CASSPLGFGTEAFF.

This chain joins TRBV9 and TRBJ1-2; D perhaps matches TRBD1 (5 bases). V lost 1 base, J lost 4 bases, and 14 bases lay in between. Germline values: CDR1 SGDLS, CDR2 YYNGEE. The CDR3 totals 15 residues. The CDR3: CASSVPETEVYGYTF. CDR3 bases: TGTGCCAGCAGCGTACCGGAGACAGAAGTCTATGGCTACACCTTC. Complete variable domain (other parts from reference TRBV9 and TRBJ1-2): DSGVTQTPKHLITATGQRVTLRCSPRSGDLSVYWYQQSLDQGLQFLIQYYNGEERAKGNILERFSAQQFPDLHSELNLSSLELGDSALYFCASSVPETEVYGYTFGSGTRLTVV.

The rearrangement joins TRBV4-2 to TRBJ1-3, with TRBD1 as a possible D gene (5 bases). Germline assignment: CDR1 LGHNA and CDR2 YNFKEQ. The ends were cut back, 0 bases at V and 2 bases at J, with 11 bases in the middle. The CDR3 is 16 residues long. DNA for the CDR3: TGTGCCAGCAGCCAAGACGGGGGTGAGGCTGGAAACACCATATATTTT. Translation gives CASSQDGGEAGNTIYF.

This clone was counted a few times. The chain carries TRBV12-3 or TRBV12-4 and TRBJ2-1, with D possibly TRBD2 on 6 matching bases. The ends were cut back, 3 bases at V and 10 bases at J, with 10 bases in the middle. CDR3 size: 12 residues. Written as DNA, the CDR3 is TGTGCCAGCAGTTTTACTACTAGCGAGCAGTTCTTC. Translated, it gives CASSFTTSEQFF.

V and J are TRBV27 and TRBJ1-2; perhaps TRBD1 as D (5 bases). V shed 4 bases and J shed 1 base, with 16 bases lying between them. Germline CDR1 reads MNHEY; CDR2 reads SMNVEV (reference sequence). The CDR3 contains 16 residues. For the CDR3, the DNA is TGTGCCAGCAGTTCCTCCCACGGGGGGTTTAACTATGGCTACACCTTC. Translating it yields CASSSSHGGFNYGYTF.

The CDR3 is CASSYQGAGDEQFF. CDR3 DNA: TGTGCCAGCAGTTACCAAGGGGCGGGGGATGAGCAGTTCTTC. The chain joins TRBV6-5 to TRBJ2-1; TRBD2 agrees at 7 bases. The V and J ends lost 2 bases and 8 bases, in that order; junction bases with no gene match: 6. CDR3 length equals 14 residues. The germline gives CDR1 MNHEY, CDR2 SVGAGI.

This chain uses TRBV18 with TRBJ1-3; possible D gene TRBD1, 5 bases. Germline V gene lookup returns CDR1 KGHSH and CDR2 LQKENI. CDR3 length equals 14 residues. The V end was cut by 4 bases, the J end by 4 bases, with 11 bases between. CDR3 coding DNA: TGTGCCAGCTCACTACAGGATCGCGGAAACACCATATATTTT. Amino acid sequence: CASSLQDRGNTIYF. Supplemented by reference TRBV18 and TRBJ1-3, the full variable domain reads NAGVMQNPRHLVRRRGQEARLRCSPMKGHSHVYWYRQLPEEGLKFMVYLQKENIIDESGMPKERFSAEFPKEGPSILRIQQVVRGDSAAYFCASSLQDRGNTIYFGEGSWLTVV.

This chain joins TRBV28 and TRBJ2-7; 9 positions agree with TRBD1. Germline CDR1 and CDR2: MDHEN and SYDVKM. J gave up 1 base and V 5 bases, and 9 bases lay outside the gene matches. The CDR3 consists of 16 residues. The CDR3 coding sequence is TGTGCCAGCAGTCCCCGGGACAGGGCGAAATCCTACGAGCAGTACTTC. Protein product: CASSPRDRAKSYEQYF. Combining the CDR3 with reference TRBV28 and TRBJ2-7 gives the whole variable domain DVKVTQSSRYLVKRTGEKVFLECVQDMDHENMFWYRQDPGLGLRLIYFSYDVKMKEKGDIPEGYSVSREKKERFSLILESASTNQTSMYLCASSPRDRAKSYEQYFGPGTRLTVT.

This chain connects TRBV3-1 (or the pseudogene TRBV3-2) to TRBJ1-1; 9 bases are a match to TRBD1. V was pared by 1 base and J by 11 bases, with 11 bases of the junction left unmatched. Germline CDR1 and CDR2: LGHDT and YNNKEL (reference sequence). The CDR3 runs to 15 residues. The CDR3 spells CASSQASGTGTGAFF. CDR3 nucleotide sequence: TGTGCCAGCAGCCAAGCTTCAGGAACCGGGACAGGGGCTTTCTTT.

The rearrangement joins TRBV7-2 to TRBJ2-1, with 9 bases lining up with TRBD2. V trimming: 0 bases; J trimming: 3 bases; junction bases outside the gene matches: 3. The germline V gene has CDR1 SGHTA and CDR2 FQGNSA. The CDR3 runs to 16 residues. The CDR3 reads CASSLAAGGGYNEQFF. The CDR3 region has the DNA TGTGCCAGCAGCTTAGCAGCGGGGGGCGGCTACAATGAGCAGTTCTTC.

This clone came up a few times. This sequence joins TRBV30 and TRBJ1-5; D may be TRBD1 (6 bases). V dropped 4 bases and J dropped 5 bases, with 12 bases sitting between them. Germline assignment: CDR1 GTSNPN and CDR2 SVGIG (reference sequence). This CDR3 is 13 amino acids long. The CDR3 loop is CAWNDRLHQPQHF. The CDR3 DNA sequence: TGTGCCTGGAATGACAGGTTACATCAGCCCCAGCATTTT.

The rearrangement links TRBV7-9 to TRBJ2-1; 9 bases agree with TRBD1. The CDR3 is made up of 16 amino acids. The germline CDR1 and CDR2 sequences are SEHNR and FQNEAQ (reference sequence). Trimming took 6 bases from V and 4 from J; bases not matched to a gene: 10. CDR3 protein: CASSHSGTGLYNEQFF. The DNA for the CDR3 is TGTGCCAGCAGTCACTCCGGGACAGGGTTATACAATGAGCAGTTCTTC.

The genes are TRBV7-2 and TRBJ1-3; D is perhaps TRBD1 (5 bases). The CDR3 is made up of 16 amino acids. Germline assignment: CDR1 SGHTA and CDR2 FQGNSA. The ends were cut back, 3 bases at V and 0 bases at J, with 12 bases in the middle. The CDR3 is CASSFGGAPSGNTIYF. DNA for the CDR3: TGTGCCAGCAGCTTCGGAGGGGCACCCTCTGGAAACACCATATATTTT. Using reference TRBV7-2 and TRBJ1-3 for the parts outside the CDR3, the full variable domain is GAGVSQSPSNKVTEKGKDVELRCDPISGHTALYWYRQSLGQGLEFLIYFQGNSAPDKSGLPSDRFSAERTGGSVSTLTIQRTQQEDSAVYLCASSFGGAPSGNTIYFGEGSWLTVV.